This T cell receptor beta chain was sequenced for a study of blood T cell repertoires in COVID-19. Looking at the study overall: Researchers got acute and convalescent COVID-19 samples from the United States, Italy and Spain.

The participants were between about 18 and 90 years old and came from about two dozen US areas. TCRdb's table, derived via immunoSEQ multiplex PCR, lists solely in-frame clones and lacks some. Altogether around 300,000 clones are present, about 90% being singletons, with the ten largest covering 5.3%. Unmatched junction bases numbered 3, after V lost 0 bases and J lost 0 bases. The CDR3 contains 16 residues. CDR1 and CDR2 (germline): SGHRS, YFSETQ. This chain links TRBV5-1 with TRBJ2-1, with 7 positions matching TRBD1. Sequenced input: PBMCs or T cells enriched from blood (not recorded which). The receptor comes from a woman in her thirties who had recovered from COVID-19. The CDR3 region is CASSLGTGNSYNEQFF. DNA for the CDR3: TGCGCCAGCAGCTTGGGGACAGGAAACTCCTACAATGAGCAGTTCTTC. The full variable domain, in which reference TRBV5-1 and TRBJ2-1 provide the parts outside the CDR3, is KAGVTQTPRYLIKTRGQQVTLSCSPISGHRSVSWYQQTPGQGLQFLFEYFSETQRNKGNFPGRFSGRQFSNSRSEMNVSTLELGDSALYLCASSLGTGNSYNEQFFGPGTRLTVL.